What follows are 14 T cell receptor beta chains derived from one specimen sequenced in a study of T cell repertoires in cytomegalovirus infection. In TCRdb, the reads were re-called with MiXCR into one record per CDR3 protein. The sample lists about 830,000 distinct CDR3 sequences, around a third occurring once. For these receptors, no antigen is known. Sequencing used cultured CD8+ T cells from PBMCs, obtained from culture after CMV antigen stimulation. Receptors originate from a human donor in good health (CMV status not recorded). Some clones in this sample may be carry-over from other donors' samples.

The chain combines TRBV6-1 with TRBJ1-1; D unresolved. CDR3 length equals 8 residues. Trimming stripped 7 bases from V and 10 bases from J, with 4 bases between. Germline V gene sequence: CDR1 MNHNS, CDR2 SASEGT. The CDR3 DNA follows: TGTGCCAGCACCGGAGCTTTCTTT. Protein: CASTGAFF.

V is TRBV27 and J is TRBJ1-6; no reliable D call. Trimming took 8 bases from V and 7 from J, leaving 15 bases between them. The CDR3 consists of 14 residues. Germline loops: CDR1 MNHEY, CDR2 SMNVEV (reference sequence). The CDR3 is CASRPGRSNSPLHF. The CDR3 DNA follows: TGTGCCAGCCGCCCTGGACGGTCGAATTCACCCCTCCACTTT.

This clonotype appeared many times. The chain combines TRBV7-6 with TRBJ2-3; D ambiguous. Trimming removed 4 bases from V and 2 bases from J, with 7 bases in between. CDR1 is SGHVS and CDR2 is FNYEAQ in the germline V gene. The CDR3 consists of 13 residues. The CDR3 here is CASSSSVTDTQYF. In DNA, the CDR3 is TGTGCCAGCAGCTCTTCCGTCACAGATACGCAGTATTTT.

This clonotype has a single count. The J gene is TRBJ2-2, the V gene TRBV12-3 or TRBV12-4; 7 nucleotides line up with TRBD1. This CDR3 has 16 residues. With V trimmed by 6 bases and J by 1 base, 8 bases remained unmatched. The CDR3, as DNA: TGTGCCAGCAGACCAAACCGGGACAGGAACACCGGGGAGCTGTTTTTT. Its protein is CASRPNRDRNTGELFF.

The rearrangement uses TRBV11-2 and TRBJ2-2; 16 bases agree with TRBD2. Germline CDR1 reads SGHAT; CDR2 reads FQNNGV. CDR3 size: 18 residues. V lost 4 bases, J lost 0 bases, and 2 bases stayed unmatched. CDR3 in amino acids: CASSYGTSGGANTGELFF. The CDR3 DNA reads as TGTGCCAGCAGCTACGGGACTAGCGGGGGGGCGAACACCGGGGAGCTGTTTTTT. Combining the CDR3 with reference TRBV11-2 and TRBJ2-2 gives the whole variable domain EAGVAQSPRYKIIEKRQSVAFWCNPISGHATLYWYQQILGQGPKLLIQFQNNGVVDDSQLPKDRFSAERLKGVDSTLKIQPAKLEDSAVYLCASSYGTSGGANTGELFFGEGSRLTVL.

This clonotype was found many times. The V gene is TRBV19, the J gene TRBJ2-1, with D uncertain. V lost 4 bases and J lost 4, with 11 bases in between. The CDR3 runs 14 residues. CDR1 LNHDA and CDR2 SQIVND come from the germline V gene (reference sequence). The CDR3: CASSTSGPYNEQFF. DNA of the CDR3: TGTGCCAGTAGTACATCCGGACCATACAATGAGCAGTTCTTC.

The chain links TRBV6-2 or TRBV6-3 to TRBJ2-7, with 7 bases lining up with TRBD1. The germline V gene encodes CDR1 MNHEY and CDR2 SVGEGT. Trimming removed 2 bases from V and 5 bases from J; junction bases left unmatched: 3. This CDR3 spans 13 amino acids. CDR3 DNA sequence: TGTGCCAGCAGTTACGACAGGGCAAACGAGCAGTACGTC. This sequence encodes CASSYDRANEQYV.

This chain joins TRBV27 and TRBJ1-1; D is perhaps TRBD1 (5 bases). This CDR3 has 14 residues. V was pared by 4 bases and J by 4 bases, with 13 bases between. Per the germline V gene, CDR1 is MNHEY and CDR2 is SMNVEV (reference sequence). DNA of the CDR3: TGTGCCAGCAGTTGGGACTCTAAGATCACTGAAGCTTTCTTT. Its translation is CASSWDSKITEAFF.

The chain has TRBV4-1 and TRBJ2-7, with 8 bases matching TRBD1. CDR1 is MGHRA, CDR2 YSYEKL, per germline. The CDR3 totals 15 residues. V was clipped by 3 bases and J by 2 bases; unmatched bases: 6. The CDR3 loop is CASSQLWTGPYEQYV. In nucleotides, the CDR3 is TGCGCCAGCAGCCAGCTATGGACAGGGCCCTACGAGCAGTACGTC.

J is TRBJ2-1 and V is TRBV7-4, with D uncertain. V was pared by 2 bases and J by 2 bases, with 7 bases between. Germline loops: CDR1 SGHVT, CDR2 SQSDAQ. The CDR3 extends over 14 amino acids. The CDR3 region is CASSLPNPYNEQFF. The CDR3 coding sequence is TGTGCCAGCAGCTTACCCAACCCCTACAATGAGCAGTTCTTC.

The sample holds a few counts of this clonotype. V is TRBV18 and J is TRBJ2-5; D is unresolved. V gave up 0 bases and J gave up 6 bases, with 11 bases separating them. CDR1 is KGHSH and CDR2 is LQKENI in the germline V gene. CDR3 length: 14 amino acids. CDR3 nucleotide sequence: TGTGCCAGCTCACCACCGGCGGACCTGAAGACCCAGTACTTC. Translation: CASSPPADLKTQYF. Full variable domain (outside the CDR3, taken from reference TRBV18 and TRBJ2-5): NAGVMQNPRHLVRRRGQEARLRCSPMKGHSHVYWYRQLPEEGLKFMVYLQKENIIDESGMPKERFSAEFPKEGPSILRIQQVVRGDSAAYFCASSPPADLKTQYFGPGTRLLVL.

About this clonotype: A junction boundary mismatches the germline segment, possibly from a read error. This chain connects TRBV7-7 to TRBJ2-3; the match to TRBD1 covers 8 bases. Germline loops: CDR1 SSHAT, CDR2 FNYEAQ (reference sequence). The CDR3 is 16 amino acids. The CDR3 DNA is TGTGCTAGCAGCTTAGGGCAGGGGGCGCCCGTAGATACGCAGTATTTT. It codes for CASSLGQGAPVDTQYF.

This clonotype was counted only a few times. The gene calls are TRBV6-5 and TRBJ2-6, with D maybe TRBD1 (5 bases). CDR3 length equals 17 residues. CDR1 and CDR2 (germline): MNHEY, SVGAGI. Trimming left V 2 bases short and J 1 base short, with 12 bases between. This CDR3 is CASSYTLGHSGANVLTF. The CDR3 DNA is TGTGCCAGCAGTTACACCTTGGGGCATTCTGGGGCCAACGTCCTGACTTTC.

This clonotype showed up just a few times. This sequence joins TRBV25-1 and TRBJ2-2; D remains unclear. V was trimmed by 0 bases and J by 5 bases, leaving 13 bases between them. Germline-derived CDR1 and CDR2 are MGHDK and SYGVNS. The CDR3 runs 16 residues. CDR3 sequence reads: CASSEYGPSGTGELFF. For the CDR3, the DNA is TGTGCCAGCAGTGAATACGGGCCATCCGGGACCGGGGAGCTGTTTTTT. The variable domain in full, with the rest retrieved from reference TRBV25-1 and TRBJ2-2, is EADIYQTPRYLVIGTGKKITLECSQTMGHDKMYWYQQDPGMELHLIHYSYGVNSTEKGDLSSESTVSRIRTEHFPLTLESARPSHTSQYLCASSEYGPSGTGELFFGEGSRLTVL.